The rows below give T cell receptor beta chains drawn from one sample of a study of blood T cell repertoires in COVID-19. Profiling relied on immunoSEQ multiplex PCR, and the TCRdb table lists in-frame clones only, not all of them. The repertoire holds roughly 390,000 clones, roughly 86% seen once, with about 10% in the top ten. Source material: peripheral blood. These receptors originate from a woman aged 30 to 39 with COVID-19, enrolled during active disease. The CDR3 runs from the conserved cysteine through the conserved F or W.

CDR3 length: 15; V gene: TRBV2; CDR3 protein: CASSVGTSGSNEQFF
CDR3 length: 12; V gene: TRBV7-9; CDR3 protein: CASSQDWPVLHF
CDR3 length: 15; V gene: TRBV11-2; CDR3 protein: CASSRDRAIHNEQFF
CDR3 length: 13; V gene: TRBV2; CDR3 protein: CASSEGPLNEQFF
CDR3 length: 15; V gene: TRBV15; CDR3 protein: CATSGPGLAGNEQFF
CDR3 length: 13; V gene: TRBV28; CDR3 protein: CASRTGSYNEQFF
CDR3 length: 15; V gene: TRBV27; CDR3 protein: CASSLSGQGLSEQYF
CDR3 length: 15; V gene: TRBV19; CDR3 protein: CASSKDRVGTGELFF
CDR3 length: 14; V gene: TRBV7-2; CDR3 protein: CASSLNQGATEAFF
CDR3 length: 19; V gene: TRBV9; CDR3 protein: CASSVAGTGSLGLYNEQFF
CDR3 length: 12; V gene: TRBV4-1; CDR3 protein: CASSQVADKQFF
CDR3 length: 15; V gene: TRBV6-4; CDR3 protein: CASSVDSTPGNEQFF
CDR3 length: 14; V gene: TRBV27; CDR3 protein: CASAYRVDYNEQFF
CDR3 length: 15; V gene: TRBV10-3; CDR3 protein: CAIGASQGFQYEQYF
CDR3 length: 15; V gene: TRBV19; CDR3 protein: CASSSGLAGAYEQYF
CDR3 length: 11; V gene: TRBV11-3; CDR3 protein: CASSSGRGYTF
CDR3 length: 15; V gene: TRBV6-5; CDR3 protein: CASSLAGRDNNEQFF
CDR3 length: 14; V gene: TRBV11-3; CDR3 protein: CASSLDPGSGELFF
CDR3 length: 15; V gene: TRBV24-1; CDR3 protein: CATSEPGGLTDTQYF
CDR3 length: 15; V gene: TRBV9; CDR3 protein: CASSFSGREADTQYF